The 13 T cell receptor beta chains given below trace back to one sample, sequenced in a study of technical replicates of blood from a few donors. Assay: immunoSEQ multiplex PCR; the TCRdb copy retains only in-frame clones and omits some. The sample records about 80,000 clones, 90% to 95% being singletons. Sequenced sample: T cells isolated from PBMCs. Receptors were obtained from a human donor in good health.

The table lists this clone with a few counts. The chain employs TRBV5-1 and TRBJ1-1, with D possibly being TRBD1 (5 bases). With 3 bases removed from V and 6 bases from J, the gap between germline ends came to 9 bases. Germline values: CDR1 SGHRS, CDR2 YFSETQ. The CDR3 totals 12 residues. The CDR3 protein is CASSWRGAEAFF. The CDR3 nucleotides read TGCGCCAGCAGCTGGCGGGGGGCTGAAGCTTTCTTT.

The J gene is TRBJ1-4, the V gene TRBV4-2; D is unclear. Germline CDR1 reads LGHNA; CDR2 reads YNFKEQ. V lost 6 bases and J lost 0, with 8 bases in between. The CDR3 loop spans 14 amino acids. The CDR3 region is CASSSRSTNEKLFF. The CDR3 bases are TGTGCCAGCAGTTCCAGGTCAACTAATGAAAAACTGTTTTTT.

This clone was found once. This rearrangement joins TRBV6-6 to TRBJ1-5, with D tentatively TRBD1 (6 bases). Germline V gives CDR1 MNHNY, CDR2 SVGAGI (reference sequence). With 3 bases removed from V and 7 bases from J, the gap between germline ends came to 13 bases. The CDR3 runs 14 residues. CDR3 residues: CASSYGGGGQPQHF. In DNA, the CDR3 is TGTGCCAGCAGTTATGGTGGGGGCGGGCAGCCCCAGCATTTT.

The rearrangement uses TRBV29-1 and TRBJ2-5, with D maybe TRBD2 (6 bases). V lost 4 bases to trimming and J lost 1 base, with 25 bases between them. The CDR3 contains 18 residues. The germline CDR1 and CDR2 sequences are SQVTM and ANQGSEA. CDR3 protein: CSVAGGPSHRSGQETQYF. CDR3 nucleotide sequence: TGCAGCGTTGCAGGAGGGCCTAGTCACCGAAGCGGCCAAGAGACCCAGTACTTC.

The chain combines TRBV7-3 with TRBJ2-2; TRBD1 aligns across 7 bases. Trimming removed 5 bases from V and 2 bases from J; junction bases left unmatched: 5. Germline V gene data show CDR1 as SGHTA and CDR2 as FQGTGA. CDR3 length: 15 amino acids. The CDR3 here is CASSATGVNTGELFF. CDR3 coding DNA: TGTGCCAGCAGCGCAACAGGGGTTAACACCGGGGAGCTGTTTTTT.

CDR3 region: CASSLGHSNQPQHF. DNA for the CDR3: TGTGCCAGCAGCTTGGGACATAGCAATCAGCCCCAGCATTTT. The chain links TRBV11-2 to TRBJ1-5, with D tentatively TRBD1 (6 bases). The V and J ends lost 3 bases and 0 bases respectively, with 6 bases between them. CDR1 is SGHAT and CDR2 is FQNNGV in the germline V gene. The CDR3 spans 14 residues.

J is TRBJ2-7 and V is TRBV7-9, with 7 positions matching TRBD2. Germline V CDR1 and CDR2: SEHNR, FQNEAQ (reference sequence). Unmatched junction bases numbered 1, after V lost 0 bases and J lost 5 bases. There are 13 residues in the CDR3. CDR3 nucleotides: TGTGCCAGCAGCTTAGCGGGGGGGGACGAGCAGTACTTC. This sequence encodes CASSLAGGDEQYF.

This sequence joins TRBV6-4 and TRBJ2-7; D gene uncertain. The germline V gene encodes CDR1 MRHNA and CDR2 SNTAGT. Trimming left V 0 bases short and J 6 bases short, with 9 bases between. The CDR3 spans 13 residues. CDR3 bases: TGTGCCAGCAGTGACTCCATTCACAGCGAGCAGTACTTC. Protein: CASSDSIHSEQYF.

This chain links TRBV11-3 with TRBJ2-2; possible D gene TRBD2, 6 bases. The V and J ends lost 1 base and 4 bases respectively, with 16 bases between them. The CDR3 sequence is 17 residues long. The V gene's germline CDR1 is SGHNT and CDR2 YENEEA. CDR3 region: CASSLGGGIEGTGELFF. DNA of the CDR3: TGTGCCAGCAGCTTAGGGGGAGGTATAGAGGGCACCGGGGAGCTGTTTTTT.

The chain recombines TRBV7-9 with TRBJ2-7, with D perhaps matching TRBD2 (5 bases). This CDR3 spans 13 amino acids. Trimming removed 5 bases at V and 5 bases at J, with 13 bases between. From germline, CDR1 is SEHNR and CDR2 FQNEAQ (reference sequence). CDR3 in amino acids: CASSPRTFHEQYF. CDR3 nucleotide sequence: TGTGCCAGCAGCCCCCGGACTTTCCACGAGCAGTACTTC.

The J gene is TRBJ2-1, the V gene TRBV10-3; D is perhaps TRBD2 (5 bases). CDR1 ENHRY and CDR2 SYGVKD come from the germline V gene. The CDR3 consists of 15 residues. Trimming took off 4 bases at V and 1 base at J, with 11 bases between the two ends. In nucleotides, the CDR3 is TGTGCCATCAGTGCAGCCCGAGGGTCCTACAATGAGCAGTTCTTC. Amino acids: CAISAARGSYNEQFF.

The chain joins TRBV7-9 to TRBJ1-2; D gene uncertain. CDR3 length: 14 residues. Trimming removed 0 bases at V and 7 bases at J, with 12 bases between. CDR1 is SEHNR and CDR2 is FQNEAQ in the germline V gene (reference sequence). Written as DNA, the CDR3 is TGTGCCAGCAGCTTAGCACTGGGCGCTGGTGGCTACACCTTC. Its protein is CASSLALGAGGYTF.

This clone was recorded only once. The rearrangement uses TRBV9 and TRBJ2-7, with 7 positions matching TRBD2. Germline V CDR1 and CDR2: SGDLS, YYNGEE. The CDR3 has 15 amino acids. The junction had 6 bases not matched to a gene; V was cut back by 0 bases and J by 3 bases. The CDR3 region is CASSVAAGVYYEQYF. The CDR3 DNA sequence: TGTGCCAGCAGCGTAGCGGCGGGAGTGTACTACGAGCAGTACTTC.